This T cell receptor (beta chain) was identified during a study of early stage breast cancer tumors (dated by TCRdb to the late 2010s). Notes on the research overall: Of the roughly 17 invasive breast tumors, around twelve were found to be estrogen receptor-positive, progesterone receptor-positive and HER2-negative. Eight of the 12 ER+/PR+/HER2- tumors were invasive ductal carcinomas, while the other four were invasive lobular carcinomas. On average, each sample had roughly 10-fold read coverage. The samples as a whole yielded a few million detected templates, corresponding to roughly 1.1 million unique clonotypes. Beyond this particular receptor, the publication reports: Enriched TCRB sequences shared across patients were mostly commonly generated sequences, unlikely to play an important role in the tumor microenvironment. Sequencing bulk genomic DNA from unsorted cells could not capture chain pairing or functional markers like CD4, CD8 and FOXP3. Repertoires from blood resembled normal breast more closely than tumor, and using blood as a reference for each tissue separated tumor from normal in most of the 16 patients. Compared with adjacent normal breast tissue, tumors had about 2.5-fold higher T cell density and higher clonality. The small cohort size prevented analysis by tumor subtype.

Every sample was amplified as two independent genomic DNA replicates, using approximately 550 ng for blood and about 1.5 ug for tumor or normal breast. TCRB sequencing of genomic DNA was carried out with the ImmunoSeq Intro kit according to the manufacturer's instructions. For absolute quantification, the roughly 30-cycle multiplex PCR included proprietary primers along with spike-in control sequences. An 87-bp fragment spanning the CDR3 and flanking V and J genes was sequenced with single-end 150-bp reads. Each lane of an Illumina MiSeq using version 3.0 chemistry carried seven multiplexed samples, with two replicates per sample. The study's own analysis went as follows. The vendor's proprietary pipeline processed the raw data and merged both replicates into a single result for each sample. To define clonotypes, the study grouped productive rearrangements that shared the V-gene family, CDR3 amino acid sequence and J-gene segment. Clonality was computed as 1 minus the normalized Shannon entropy (Pielou evenness) of TCRB abundances. To estimate T cell density, the total number of templates was divided by the number of input cells, which was inferred from the amount of DNA input. Total repertoire diversity and clonality were estimated with Recon using default parameters. A clonotype was considered tumor-enriched if its abundance in tumor exceeded 0.1% and was at least 32-fold higher than its abundance in normal breast. TCRdb mirrors the immuneACCESS table, restricted to in-frame sequences. Some clones are absent from its copies; in checked studies, under half trace to an unresolved V gene, and the reason for the others is unknown. The V and J calls and clone size are taken from that table; D and trimming were inferred from the DNA. A total of under 20,000 clones appear in this sample, 83% of them only once. In total, the top ten clones hold approximately 1.7% of the sample.

Concerning this clone itself: This clone's antigen is unknown. No per-base quality is available; no much larger clone lies one base away.

The study profiled bulk TCR beta-chain repertoires in matched peripheral blood, tumor and adjacent normal breast tissue taken from about 15 patients with early-stage breast cancer. Before surgery, roughly 4.5-11 mL of whole blood was collected into EDTA tubes and then processed within 2 hours. Ficoll-Paque centrifugation in SepMate-50 tubes was used to isolate peripheral blood mononuclear cells. For storage in liquid nitrogen, PBMCs were cryopreserved as aliquots of roughly 2 to 4.5 million cells in about 90% FBS with 10% DMSO. The Qiagen AllPrep DNA/RNA Mini kit was used to extract genomic DNA. At the junction V is shortened by 1 base and J by 4 bases, with 4 bases in between. The CDR3 runs 12 amino acids, cysteine and phenylalanine included. CDR3 DNA only is kept here, 36 bases in frame from base 1. Based on the germline V gene, the CDR1 and CDR2 sequences are MNHNS and SASEGT.

The origin of this receptor is an older person with breast cancer. The sample consisted of blood. In this chain, TRBV6-1 is recombined with TRBJ1-2; no confident D gene assignment can be made. The CDR3 region reads CASSEVLYGYTF. The base sequence is TGTGCCAGCAGTGAAGTCCTCTATGGCTACACCTTC.